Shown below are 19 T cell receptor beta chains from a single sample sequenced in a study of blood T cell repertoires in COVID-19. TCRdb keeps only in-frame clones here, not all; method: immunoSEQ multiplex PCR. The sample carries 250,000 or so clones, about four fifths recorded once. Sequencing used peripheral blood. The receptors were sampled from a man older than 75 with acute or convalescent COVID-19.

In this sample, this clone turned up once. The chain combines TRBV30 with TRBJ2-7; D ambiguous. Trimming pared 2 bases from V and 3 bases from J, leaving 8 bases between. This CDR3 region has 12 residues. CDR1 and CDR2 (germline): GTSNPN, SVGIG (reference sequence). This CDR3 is CAWSLSGYEQYF. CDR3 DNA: TGTGCCTGGAGTCTGTCAGGCTACGAGCAGTACTTC.

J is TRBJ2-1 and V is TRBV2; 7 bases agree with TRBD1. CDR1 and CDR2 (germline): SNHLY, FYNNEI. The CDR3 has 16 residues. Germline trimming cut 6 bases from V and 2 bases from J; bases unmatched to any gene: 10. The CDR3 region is CASRWDRVIPYNEQFF. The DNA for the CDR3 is TGTGCCAGCAGATGGGACAGAGTTATTCCCTACAATGAGCAGTTCTTC. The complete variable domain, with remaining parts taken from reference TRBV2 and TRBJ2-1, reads EPEVTQTPSHQVTQMGQEVILRCVPISNHLYFYWYRQILGQKVEFLVSFYNNEISEKSEIFDDQFSVERPDGSNFTLKIRSTKLEDSAMYFCASRWDRVIPYNEQFFGPGTRLTVL.

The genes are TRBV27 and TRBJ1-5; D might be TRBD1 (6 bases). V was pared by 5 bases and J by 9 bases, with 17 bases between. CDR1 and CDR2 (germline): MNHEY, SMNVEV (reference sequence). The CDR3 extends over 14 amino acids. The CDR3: CASSPTGRRGPQHF. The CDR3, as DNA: TGTGCCAGCAGTCCCACAGGGCGCCGGGGGCCCCAGCATTTT.

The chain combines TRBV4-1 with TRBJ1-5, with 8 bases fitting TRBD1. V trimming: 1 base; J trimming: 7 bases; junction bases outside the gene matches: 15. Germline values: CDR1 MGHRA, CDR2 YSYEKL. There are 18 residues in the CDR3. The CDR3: CASSQVVGQEYGTQPQHF. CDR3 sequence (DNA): TGCGCCAGCAGCCAAGTTGTGGGACAGGAATATGGTACGCAGCCCCAGCATTTT.

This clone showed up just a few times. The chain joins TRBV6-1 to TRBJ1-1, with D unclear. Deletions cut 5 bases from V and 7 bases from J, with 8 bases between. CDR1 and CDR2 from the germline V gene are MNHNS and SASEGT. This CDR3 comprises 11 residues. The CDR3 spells CASSTTIEAFF. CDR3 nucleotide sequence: TGTGCCAGCAGTACGACAATTGAAGCTTTCTTT.

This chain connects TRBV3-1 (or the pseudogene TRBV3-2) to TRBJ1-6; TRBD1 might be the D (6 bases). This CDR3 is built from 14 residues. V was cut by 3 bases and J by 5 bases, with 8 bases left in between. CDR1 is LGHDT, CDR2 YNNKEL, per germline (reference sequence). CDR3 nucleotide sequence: TGTGCCAGCAGCCATCGACAGGATAATTCACCCCTCCACTTT. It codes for CASSHRQDNSPLHF.

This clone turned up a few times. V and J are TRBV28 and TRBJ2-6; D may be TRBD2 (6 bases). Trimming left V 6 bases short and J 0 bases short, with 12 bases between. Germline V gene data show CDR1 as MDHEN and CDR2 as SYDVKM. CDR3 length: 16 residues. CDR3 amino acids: CASSPGRTSGANVLTF. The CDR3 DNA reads TGTGCCAGCAGCCCGGGGAGGACCTCTGGGGCCAACGTCCTGACTTTC.

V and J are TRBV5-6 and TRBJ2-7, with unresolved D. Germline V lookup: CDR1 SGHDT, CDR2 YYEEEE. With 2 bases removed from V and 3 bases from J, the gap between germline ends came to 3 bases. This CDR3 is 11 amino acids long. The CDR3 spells CASSLYYEQYF. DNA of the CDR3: TGTGCCAGCAGCTTATACTACGAGCAGTACTTC.

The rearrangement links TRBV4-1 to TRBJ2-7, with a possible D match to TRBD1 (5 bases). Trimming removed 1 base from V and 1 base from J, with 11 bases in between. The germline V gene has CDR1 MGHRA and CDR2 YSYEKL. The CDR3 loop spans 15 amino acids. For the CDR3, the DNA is TGCGCCAGCAGCCAAGGGGGCAGCTTATCCTACGAGCAGTACTTC. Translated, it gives CASSQGGSLSYEQYF.

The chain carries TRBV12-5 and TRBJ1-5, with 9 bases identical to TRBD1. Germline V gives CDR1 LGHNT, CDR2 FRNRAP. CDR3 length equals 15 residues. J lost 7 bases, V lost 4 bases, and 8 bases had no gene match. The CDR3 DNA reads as TGTGCTAGTGGTTCCGGGACAGGGAGACAACAGCCCCAGCATTTT. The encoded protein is CASGSGTGRQQPQHF. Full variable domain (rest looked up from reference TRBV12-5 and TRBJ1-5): DARVTQTPRHKVTEMGQEVTMRCQPILGHNTVFWYRQTMMQGLELLAYFRNRAPLDDSGMPKDRFSAEMPDATLATLKIQPSEPRDSAVYFCASGSGTGRQQPQHFGDGTRLSIL.

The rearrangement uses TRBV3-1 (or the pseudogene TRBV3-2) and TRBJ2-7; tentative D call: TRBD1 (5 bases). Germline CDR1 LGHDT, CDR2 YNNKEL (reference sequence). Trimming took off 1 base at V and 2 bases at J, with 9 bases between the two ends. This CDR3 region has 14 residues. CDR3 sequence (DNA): TGTGCCAGCAGCCAAGGGACATTAACCTACGAGCAGTACTTC. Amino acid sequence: CASSQGTLTYEQYF.

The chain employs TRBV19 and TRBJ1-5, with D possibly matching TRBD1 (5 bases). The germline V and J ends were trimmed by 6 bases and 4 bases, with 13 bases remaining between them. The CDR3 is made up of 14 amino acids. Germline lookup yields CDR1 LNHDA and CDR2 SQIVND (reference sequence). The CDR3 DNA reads TGTGCCAGTAGCAGGCAGGGAGGGAATCAGCCCCAGCATTTT. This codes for CASSRQGGNQPQHF.

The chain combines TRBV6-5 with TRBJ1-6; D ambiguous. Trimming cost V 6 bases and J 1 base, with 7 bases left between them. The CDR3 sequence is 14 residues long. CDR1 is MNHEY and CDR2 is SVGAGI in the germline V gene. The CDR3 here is CASRRGSYNSPLHF. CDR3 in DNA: TGTGCCAGCAGGAGAGGGTCCTATAATTCACCCCTCCACTTT.

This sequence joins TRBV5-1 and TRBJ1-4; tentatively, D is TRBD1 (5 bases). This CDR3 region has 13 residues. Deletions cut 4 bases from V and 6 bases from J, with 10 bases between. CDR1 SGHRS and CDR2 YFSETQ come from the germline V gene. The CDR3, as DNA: TGCGCCAGCAGCCCCGGGACTTATGAAAAACTGTTTTTT. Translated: CASSPGTYEKLFF.

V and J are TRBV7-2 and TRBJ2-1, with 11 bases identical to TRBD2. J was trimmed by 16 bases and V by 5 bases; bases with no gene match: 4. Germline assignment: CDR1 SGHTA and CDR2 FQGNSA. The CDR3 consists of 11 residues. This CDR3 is CASSAGTSGFF. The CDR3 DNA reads TGTGCCAGCAGCGCCGGGACTAGCGGCTTCTTC.

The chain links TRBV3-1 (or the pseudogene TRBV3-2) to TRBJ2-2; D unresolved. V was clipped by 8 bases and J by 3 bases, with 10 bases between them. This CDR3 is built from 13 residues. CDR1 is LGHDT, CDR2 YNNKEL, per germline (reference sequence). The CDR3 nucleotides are TGTGCCAGCGGAGCAGTATACACCGGGGAGCTGTTTTTT. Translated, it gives CASGAVYTGELFF.

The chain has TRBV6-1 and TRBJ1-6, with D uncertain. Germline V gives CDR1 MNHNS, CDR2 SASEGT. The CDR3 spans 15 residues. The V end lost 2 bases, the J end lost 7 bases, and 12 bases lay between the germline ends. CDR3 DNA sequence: TGTGCCAGCAGTGAACACCTTCCGAGGAATTCACCCCTCCACTTT. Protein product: CASSEHLPRNSPLHF.

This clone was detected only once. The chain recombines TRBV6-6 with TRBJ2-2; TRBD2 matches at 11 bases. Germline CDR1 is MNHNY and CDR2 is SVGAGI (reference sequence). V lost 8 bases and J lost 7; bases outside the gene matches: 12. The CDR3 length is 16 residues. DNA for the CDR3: TGTGCCAGCGCGGGCCTAGCGGGAGGATCAGGCGGGGAGCTGTTTTTT. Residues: CASAGLAGGSGGELFF.

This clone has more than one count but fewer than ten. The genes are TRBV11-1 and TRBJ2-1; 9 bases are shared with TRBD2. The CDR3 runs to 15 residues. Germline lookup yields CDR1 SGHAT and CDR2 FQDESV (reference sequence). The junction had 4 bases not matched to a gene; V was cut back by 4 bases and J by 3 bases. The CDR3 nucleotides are TGTGCCAGCAGCTGGTCTAGCGGGATCTACAATGAGCAGTTCTTC. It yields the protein CASSWSSGIYNEQFF.